The 19 T cell receptor beta chains below come from one sample, sequenced in a study of T cells in Graves' hyperthyroidism and ophthalmopathy. TCR beta CDR3 sequences were amplified from RNA transcripts. With the HTBI primer set, the TCR CDR3 went through a first round of RT-PCR. TCRdb reprocessed the multiplex PCR reads via MiXCR and lists one record per CDR3 protein. Among around 420,000 distinct CDR3 sequences listed, approximately 14% were seen once. Specimen: blood. The receptors were sampled from a young woman with Graves' hyperthyroidism.

This clonotype has at least ten counts. This sequence joins TRBV10-2 and TRBJ2-5, with TRBD1 identical over 8 bases. The V and J ends lost 3 bases and 7 bases, in that order; junction bases with no gene match: 13. This CDR3 spans 16 amino acids. From germline, CDR1 is WSHSY and CDR2 SAAADI. CDR3 in DNA: TGCGCCAGCAGTGATCCCGGGACAGGCCGTTTTGTGACCCAGTACTTC. Translated: CASSDPGTGRFVTQYF.

In its sample, this clonotype was seen many times. In DNA, the CDR3 is TGTGCCATCAGTGAAGGACAGGGGGACTATGGCTACACCTTC. Encoded protein: CAISEGQGDYGYTF. This chain links TRBV10-3 with TRBJ1-2, with 10 bases that match TRBD1. After removal of 3 bases from V and 3 bases from J, the junction contained 1 base not matched to a gene. Germline V gives CDR1 ENHRY, CDR2 SYGVKD. The CDR3 has 14 amino acids.

This clonotype was seen repeatedly, ten times or more. This sequence joins TRBV12-5 and TRBJ1-1, with 7 bases matching TRBD1. The germline V gene has CDR1 LGHNT and CDR2 FRNRAP. The CDR3 runs to 14 residues. J lost 7 bases, V lost 8 bases, and 13 bases had no gene match. This chain's CDR3 is CASRSRDSENEAFF. CDR3 in DNA: TGTGCTAGTCGCAGCCGGGACAGCGAAAATGAAGCTTTCTTT.

The J gene is TRBJ2-2, the V gene TRBV12-5; D not certain. The V end was cut by 8 bases, the J end by 8 bases, with 24 bases between. The length of the CDR3 is 16 residues. Germline V CDR1 and CDR2: LGHNT, FRNRAP. The CDR3 protein is CASSSLVAGPWGELFF. The CDR3 DNA reads TGTGCTAGTTCCTCCCTCGTGGCAGGTCCCTGGGGGGAGCTGTTTTTT. Filled out from reference TRBV12-5 and TRBJ2-2, the complete variable domain reads DARVTQTPRHKVTEMGQEVTMRCQPILGHNTVFWYRQTMMQGLELLAYFRNRAPLDDSGMPKDRFSAEMPDATLATLKIQPSEPRDSAVYFCASSSLVAGPWGELFFGEGSRLTVL.

The table lists this clonotype with many counts. The J gene is TRBJ1-5, the V gene TRBV28; 7 nucleotides line up with TRBD1. The V gene end was trimmed by 10 bases and the J gene end by 1 base; junction bases not matched to a gene: 13. CDR1 MDHEN and CDR2 SYDVKM come from the germline V gene. The CDR3 totals 16 residues. The CDR3 DNA is TGTGCCAACAACGCGGCAGGGGGACAAAGCAATCAGCCCCAGCATTTT. Its translation: CANNAAGGQSNQPQHF.

This clonotype occurred many times. The chain carries TRBV2 and TRBJ2-3, with 14 bases lining up with TRBD2. CDR1 and CDR2 (germline): SNHLY, FYNNEI. V dropped 6 bases and J dropped 5; count of bases not matched to a gene: 7. CDR3 length: 16 amino acids. Here the CDR3 reads CASSVGLAGAGDTQYF. The CDR3 nucleotides are TGTGCCAGCAGCGTGGGACTAGCGGGAGCTGGAGATACGCAGTATTTT.

The chain combines TRBV19 with TRBJ2-2, with TRBD1 as a possible D gene (5 bases). Per germline, CDR1 LNHDA and CDR2 SQIVND (reference sequence). Trimming took off 6 bases at V and 1 base at J, with 9 bases between the two ends. CDR3 length: 14 amino acids. The CDR3 spells CASSEDRNTGELFF. The CDR3 DNA is TGTGCCAGTAGCGAAGACAGGAACACCGGGGAGCTGTTTTTT.

This clonotype was recorded many times. The genes are TRBV7-9 and TRBJ2-5, with D maybe TRBD2 (6 bases). CDR3 length: 15 residues. V lost 5 bases and J lost 2, with 15 bases in between. CDR1 is SEHNR, CDR2 FQNEAQ, per germline (reference sequence). Written as DNA, the CDR3 is TGTGCCAGCAGCCTTGGCGCTGGGACTCAAGAGACCCAGTACTTC. Translated, it gives CASSLGAGTQETQYF.

J is TRBJ1-6 and V is TRBV5-6; no clear D gene. The germline V gene has CDR1 SGHDT and CDR2 YYEEEE. Trimming shortened V by 4 bases and J by 10 bases, and 12 bases separated the two germline ends. CDR3 length: 13 amino acids. The CDR3 loop is CASSPGSGSPLHF. CDR3 in DNA: TGTGCCAGCAGCCCAGGATCTGGGTCACCCCTCCACTTT.

This clonotype was recorded a few times. This may be a read error: a much more frequent sequence differs by one nucleotide. The V gene is TRBV12-3 or TRBV12-4, the J gene TRBJ1-5; no clear D gene. The CDR3 spans 12 residues. CDR3 residues: CASSPGIGPHHF. The CDR3 DNA reads as TGTGCCAGCAGTCCGGGGATAGGGCCCCATCATTTT.

This clonotype was observed at least ten times. The chain has TRBV28 and TRBJ1-3, with D hard to call. V was shortened by 7 bases and J by 5 bases, with 9 bases between the two germline ends. Germline CDR1 MDHEN, CDR2 SYDVKM. The CDR3 is 12 amino acids. The CDR3 DNA is TGTGCCAGCAAGAGTAACAGAAACACCATATATTTT. Encoded protein: CASKSNRNTIYF.

This clonotype was picked up a small number of times. The chain employs TRBV5-4 and TRBJ2-2; possibly TRBD2 for D (7 bases). The CDR3 length is 14 residues. Germline values: CDR1 SGHNT, CDR2 YYREEE (reference sequence). V lost 4 bases, J lost 6 bases, and 13 bases lay in between. The CDR3 region is CASSQKGGPGELFF. In DNA form, the CDR3 reads TGTGCCAGCAGCCAGAAGGGGGGGCCCGGGGAGCTGTTTTTT.

The chain couples TRBV19 to TRBJ1-2; D remains ambiguous. There are 15 residues in the CDR3. V was cut by 2 bases and J by 7 bases, with 17 bases left in between. The germline gives CDR1 LNHDA, CDR2 SQIVND (reference sequence). In nucleotides, the CDR3 is TGTGCCAGTAGTATACATGAGGTCGATTTGAGTGGCTACACCTTC. This codes for CASSIHEVDLSGYTF.

This clonotype occurred many times. The rearrangement joins TRBV12-3 or TRBV12-4 to TRBJ1-3, with a weak D call TRBD1 (5 bases). Trimming removed 4 bases from V and 4 bases from J, with 17 bases in between. This CDR3 comprises 16 residues. In DNA form, the CDR3 reads TGTGCCAGCAGTTCCCGCGGCAGGGCGGGAGGAAACACCATATATTTT. This codes for CASSSRGRAGGNTIYF.

As for this clonotype: A much bigger clone sits one base away, suggesting this may be a read error. The rearrangement uses TRBV27 and TRBJ2-5; 9 nucleotides agree with TRBD2. This CDR3 has 13 residues. The V gene's germline CDR1 is MNHEY and CDR2 SMNVEV (reference sequence). V was pared by 9 bases and J by 5 bases, with 7 bases of the junction left unmatched. The CDR3 sequence: CASFGTSSETQYF. The CDR3 region has the DNA TGTGCCAGTTTCGGGACTAGCAGCGAGACCCAGTACTTC.

This clonotype appeared many times. The chain joins TRBV7-3 to TRBJ2-2; TRBD1 agrees at 9 bases. The CDR3 totals 14 residues. The V gene end was trimmed by 6 bases and the J gene end by 7 bases; junction bases not matched to a gene: 6. Germline CDR1 is SGHTA and CDR2 is FQGTGA. CDR3 coding DNA: TGTGCCAGCAGGGAACAGGGGGCCGGCGGGGAGCTGTTTTTT. Its protein is CASREQGAGGELFF. Full variable domain (remainder filled in from reference TRBV7-3 and TRBJ2-2): GAGVSQTPSNKVTEKGKYVELRCDPISGHTALYWYRQSLGQGPEFLIYFQGTGAADDSGLPNDRFFAVRPEGSVSTLKIQRTERGDSAVYLCASREQGAGGELFFGEGSRLTVL.

This clonotype was observed many times. The V gene is TRBV28, the J gene TRBJ2-1; tentatively, D is TRBD2 (5 bases). V lost 2 bases and J lost 9, with 14 bases in between. Looked up from germline, CDR1 is MDHEN and CDR2 is SYDVKM. CDR3 length: 14 amino acids. The CDR3 region is CASSLGTGWGEQFF. The CDR3 DNA follows: TGTGCCAGCAGTTTAGGAACGGGGTGGGGTGAGCAGTTCTTC.

The table lists this clonotype with many counts. The V call is TRBV2, the J call TRBJ1-2, with 8 bases identical to TRBD1. Looked up from germline, CDR1 is SNHLY and CDR2 is FYNNEI. The CDR3 consists of 14 residues. V trimming: 3 bases; J trimming: 12 bases; junction bases outside the gene matches: 12. The CDR3 region has the DNA TGTGCCAGCAGTGACATCCTGGGACAGGCTTTTAACACCTTC. Translation: CASSDILGQAFNTF.

This clonotype was counted many times. The chain links TRBV7-9 to TRBJ2-5; D is unresolved. CDR1 is SEHNR and CDR2 is FQNEAQ in the germline V gene (reference sequence). The germline V and J ends were trimmed by 4 bases and 4 bases, with 13 bases remaining between them. The CDR3 consists of 14 residues. The DNA of the CDR3 is TGTGCCAGCAGCTGGAGACGTGAAGGAGAGACCCAGTACTTC. Translated, it gives CASSWRREGETQYF.